This T cell receptor beta chain was obtained from a study of T cell repertoires in cytomegalovirus infection. Study-wide context: Carrying CMV and the relevant HLA type showed in public TCR beta signatures. The study, taken as a whole, reports: The ex vivo response was dominated by HLA-C-restricted CMV-specific TCR beta clonotypes. Pooled public TCR beta family frequency picked out CMV carriers with the relevant HLA.

With 3 bases clipped from V and 4 bases from J, the junction kept 6 bases outside the gene matches. The CDR3 is made up of 17 amino acids. A word on this clonotype: Its antigen is undetermined.

TCRdb called the reads again in MiXCR, with one record for every CDR3 protein. The sample holds some 400,000 distinct CDR3 sequences; roughly 30% are singletons and the top ten take roughly 13%. Sequences were obtained from PBMCs. This chain uses TRBV12-3 or TRBV12-4 with TRBJ2-3, with 14 bases that match TRBD2. This TCR was recovered from a human donor in good health (CMV status not recorded). Some clones in this sample may be carry-over from other donors' samples. The CDR3 bases are TGTGCCAGCAGTTTGACGACTAGCGGGGGGGAGTCAGATACGCAGTATTTT. It is translated as CASSLTTSGGESDTQYF.